The 13 T cell receptor beta chains below were found in one sample sequenced in a study of cytotoxic CD8 clonotypes in ibrutinib-treated CLL. Here immunoSEQ multiplex PCR was the method, and the copy in TCRdb shows in-frame clones only, minus some. The sample carries 65,000 to 85,000 clones, over 80% recorded once. The input for sequencing was PBMCs, taken after 24 months of ibrutinib treatment. These TCRs come from a human donor with chronic lymphocytic leukemia.

The genes are TRBV5-1 and TRBJ2-3; possibly TRBD1 for D (5 bases). The CDR3 length is 16 residues. The germline V and J ends were trimmed by 0 bases and 0 bases, with 11 bases remaining between them. The V gene's germline CDR1 is SGHRS and CDR2 YFSETQ. The CDR3 nucleotides are TGCGCCAGCAGCTTGGCGGGCAGGGCTAGCACAGATACGCAGTATTTT. Its protein product is CASSLAGRASTDTQYF. The variable domain in full, completed from reference TRBV5-1 and TRBJ2-3, reads KAGVTQTPRYLIKTRGQQVTLSCSPISGHRSVSWYQQTPGQGLQFLFEYFSETQRNKGNFPGRFSGRQFSNSRSEMNVSTLELGDSALYLCASSLAGRASTDTQYFGPGTRLTVL.

This clone was seen just once. J is TRBJ2-7 and V is TRBV7-2; D gene ambiguous. Trimming stripped 5 bases from V and 3 bases from J, with 8 bases between. Germline V gene sequence: CDR1 SGHTA, CDR2 FQGNSA. This CDR3 comprises 12 residues. The CDR3 DNA is TGTGCCAGCAGCCCCGCCCTCTACGAGCAGTACTTC. Protein: CASSPALYEQYF.

The chain joins TRBV7-9 to TRBJ2-7; D uncertain. This CDR3 comprises 15 residues. Germline V gene lookup returns CDR1 SEHNR and CDR2 FQNEAQ (reference sequence). Trimming cost V 1 base and J 3 bases, with 13 bases left between them. CDR3 DNA: TGTGCCAGCAGCTTAGTGGCGACTGTCGTCTACGAGCAGTACTTC. Translation: CASSLVATVVYEQYF.

This CDR3 reads CASSPPPRIGFF. The DNA of the CDR3 is TGTGCCAGCAGCCCTCCCCCTAGAATAGGTTTCTTT. V is TRBV28 and J is TRBJ1-1; D uncertain. The V end was cut by 6 bases, the J end by 13 bases, with 18 bases between. This CDR3 has 12 residues. CDR1 and CDR2 from the germline V gene are MDHEN and SYDVKM.

The chain couples TRBV30 to TRBJ2-5, with D hard to call. Germline assignment: CDR1 GTSNPN and CDR2 SVGIG (reference sequence). The V end lost 0 bases, the J end lost 0 bases, and 11 bases lay between the germline ends. The CDR3 consists of 15 residues. CDR3 bases: TGTGCCTGGAGTGTACCACAGCAGTACCAAGAGACCCAGTACTTC. Amino acid sequence: CAWSVPQQYQETQYF.

V gene TRBV5-1 combines with J gene TRBJ2-2; D is uncertain. Trimming took 1 base from V and 7 from J, leaving 5 bases between them. The CDR3 is made up of 12 amino acids. The germline CDR1 and CDR2 sequences are SGHRS and YFSETQ. The CDR3, as DNA: TGCGCCAGCAGCTTGTATGGCGGGGAGCTGTTTTTT. This translates into CASSLYGGELFF.

This chain uses TRBV4-2 with TRBJ2-3; no reliable D call. The CDR3 runs to 15 residues. Germline-derived CDR1 and CDR2 are LGHNA and YNFKEQ. V lost 0 bases and J lost 0, with 7 bases in between. The CDR3 protein is CASSQEGSSTDTQYF. The CDR3 DNA is TGTGCCAGCAGCCAAGAGGGCAGTAGCACAGATACGCAGTATTTT.

V usage is TRBV19 and J usage is TRBJ1-2; D perhaps matches TRBD1 (6 bases). The V end lost 6 bases, the J end lost 3 bases, and 17 bases lay between the germline ends. Germline CDR1 and CDR2: LNHDA and SQIVND (reference sequence). The CDR3 loop spans 15 amino acids. CDR3 amino acids: CASSPGAGRDYGYTF. As DNA, the CDR3 is TGTGCCAGTAGCCCAGGGGCAGGGAGGGACTATGGCTACACCTTC.

This chain joins TRBV28 and TRBJ2-7, with 8 bases aligning to TRBD2. The CDR3 contains 16 residues. Germline values: CDR1 MDHEN, CDR2 SYDVKM. Unmatched junction bases numbered 7, after V lost 3 bases and J lost 0 bases. CDR3 residues: CASSFHLAGLSYEQYF. DNA for the CDR3: TGTGCCAGCAGTTTCCACCTAGCGGGTCTCTCCTACGAGCAGTACTTC.

The chain employs TRBV7-9 and TRBJ2-5; D uncertain. From germline, CDR1 is SEHNR and CDR2 FQNEAQ (reference sequence). Trimming took 6 bases from V and 1 from J, leaving 18 bases between them. CDR3 length: 16 amino acids. CDR3 coding DNA: TGTGCCAGCAGTCTGGCATTGCGCCAGGTCCAAGAGACCCAGTACTTC. This translates into CASSLALRQVQETQYF.

CDR3 sequence: CASSYSPGRANVLTF. The CDR3 DNA sequence: TGTGCCAGCAGTTACTCTCCGGGGAGGGCCAACGTCCTGACTTTC. The chain recombines TRBV6-5 with TRBJ2-6, with D possibly being TRBD2 (5 bases). CDR3 length: 15 amino acids. V was cut by 0 bases and J by 5 bases, with 8 bases left in between. Germline V gene sequence: CDR1 MNHEY, CDR2 SVGAGI.

The DNA of the CDR3 is TGTGCCAGCAGCGTAGGAGCCTACAATGAGCAGTTCTTC. Residues: CASSVGAYNEQFF. This chain connects TRBV11-2 to TRBJ2-1; no clear D. V was shortened by 5 bases and J by 2 bases, with 7 bases between the two germline ends. The CDR3 covers 13 residues. Germline-derived CDR1 and CDR2 are SGHAT and FQNNGV.

This rearrangement joins TRBV7-2 to TRBJ2-7; perhaps TRBD2 as D (6 bases). This CDR3 contains 12 residues. Trimming stripped 1 base from V and 6 bases from J, with 7 bases between. Germline V CDR1 and CDR2: SGHTA, FQGNSA. This CDR3 reads CASSLGLVEQYF. The CDR3, as DNA: TGTGCCAGCAGCTTAGGACTAGTCGAGCAGTACTTC. Using reference TRBV7-2 and TRBJ2-7 for the parts outside the CDR3, the full variable domain is GAGVSQSPSNKVTEKGKDVELRCDPISGHTALYWYRQSLGQGLEFLIYFQGNSAPDKSGLPSDRFSAERTGGSVSTLTIQRTQQEDSAVYLCASSLGLVEQYFGPGTRLTVT.